This T cell receptor (beta chain) is drawn from a study of T cell clonotyping in hematopoietic cell transplantation. General study findings and limits: Without cell sorting, CD4 versus CD8 contributions remain unresolved. Higher Inverse Simpson Index values in graft donor and pretransplant recipient predicted broader posttransplant TCR diversity. Pathologically expanded recipient clonotypes increased progressively from day 30 to day 180 as diversity fell.

Assay: immunoSEQ multiplex PCR; the TCRdb copy retains only in-frame clones and omits some. The data hold some 40,000 clones, with 94% observed a single time. Note on this clone: The antigen is undetermined.

Trimming removed 1 base from V and 4 bases from J; junction bases left unmatched: 3. CDR1 and CDR2 (germline): LGHNT, FRNRAP. This CDR3 contains 15 residues. The sequence came from a woman in her fifties or sixties in good health. Some clones in this sample may be carry-over from other donors' samples. The chain links TRBV12-5 to TRBJ1-2, with 10 bases aligning to TRBD1. Material for sequencing was peripheral blood mononuclear cells. The CDR3, as DNA: TGTGCTAGTGGTTTGGGGGGACAGGGGTCCTATGGCTACACCTTC. This encodes CASGLGGQGSYGYTF.